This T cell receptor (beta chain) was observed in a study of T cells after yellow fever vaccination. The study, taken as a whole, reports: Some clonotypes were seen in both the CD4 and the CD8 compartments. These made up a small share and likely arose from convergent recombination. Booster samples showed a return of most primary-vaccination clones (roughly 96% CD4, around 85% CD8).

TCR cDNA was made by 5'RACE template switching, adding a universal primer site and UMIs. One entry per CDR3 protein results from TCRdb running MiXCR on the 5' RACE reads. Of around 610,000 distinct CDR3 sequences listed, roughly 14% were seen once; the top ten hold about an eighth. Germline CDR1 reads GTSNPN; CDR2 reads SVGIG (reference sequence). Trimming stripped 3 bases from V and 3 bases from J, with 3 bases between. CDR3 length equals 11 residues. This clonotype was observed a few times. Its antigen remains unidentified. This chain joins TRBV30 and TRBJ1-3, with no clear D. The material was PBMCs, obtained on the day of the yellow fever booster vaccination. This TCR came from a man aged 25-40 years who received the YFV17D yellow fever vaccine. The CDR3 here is CAWSVGNTIYF. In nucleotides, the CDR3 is TGTGCCTGGAGCGTTGGAAACACCATATATTTT.